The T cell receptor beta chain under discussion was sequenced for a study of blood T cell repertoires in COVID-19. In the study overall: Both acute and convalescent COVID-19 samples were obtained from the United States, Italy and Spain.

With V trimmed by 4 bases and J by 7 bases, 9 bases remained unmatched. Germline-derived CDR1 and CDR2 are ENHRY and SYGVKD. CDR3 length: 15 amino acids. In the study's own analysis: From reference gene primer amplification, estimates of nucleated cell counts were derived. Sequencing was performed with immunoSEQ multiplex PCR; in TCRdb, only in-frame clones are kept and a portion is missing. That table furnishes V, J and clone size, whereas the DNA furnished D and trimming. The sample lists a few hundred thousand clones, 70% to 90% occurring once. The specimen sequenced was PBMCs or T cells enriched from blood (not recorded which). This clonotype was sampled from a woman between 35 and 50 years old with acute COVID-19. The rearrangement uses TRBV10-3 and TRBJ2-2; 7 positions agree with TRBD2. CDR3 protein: CAISGDTSVHGELFF. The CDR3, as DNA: TGTGCCATCAGTGGGGATACTAGCGTTCACGGGGAGCTGTTTTTT.